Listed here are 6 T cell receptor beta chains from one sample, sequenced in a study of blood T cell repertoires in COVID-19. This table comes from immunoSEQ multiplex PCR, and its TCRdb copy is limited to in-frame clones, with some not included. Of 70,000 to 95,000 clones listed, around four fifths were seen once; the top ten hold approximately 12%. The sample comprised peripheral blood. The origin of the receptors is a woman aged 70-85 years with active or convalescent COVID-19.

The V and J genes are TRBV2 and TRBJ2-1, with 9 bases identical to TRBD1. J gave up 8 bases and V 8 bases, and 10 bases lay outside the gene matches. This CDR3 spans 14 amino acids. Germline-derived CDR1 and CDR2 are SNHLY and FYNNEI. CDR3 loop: CASQRDRENDEQFF. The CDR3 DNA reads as TGTGCCAGCCAACGGGACAGGGAGAACGATGAGCAGTTCTTC.

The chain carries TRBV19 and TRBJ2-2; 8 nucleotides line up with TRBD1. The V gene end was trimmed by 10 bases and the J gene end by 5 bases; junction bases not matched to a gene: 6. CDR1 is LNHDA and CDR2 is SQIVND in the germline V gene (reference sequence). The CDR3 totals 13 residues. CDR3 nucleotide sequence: TGTGCCACGCAGGGGGCTCGGACCGGGGAGCTGTTTTTT. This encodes CATQGARTGELFF.

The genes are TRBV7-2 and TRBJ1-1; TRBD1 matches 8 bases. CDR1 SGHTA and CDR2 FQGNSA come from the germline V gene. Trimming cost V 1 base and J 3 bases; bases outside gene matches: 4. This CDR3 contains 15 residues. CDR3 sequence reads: CASSLDPGQDTEAFF. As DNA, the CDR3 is TGTGCCAGCAGCTTAGACCCGGGACAGGACACTGAAGCTTTCTTT.

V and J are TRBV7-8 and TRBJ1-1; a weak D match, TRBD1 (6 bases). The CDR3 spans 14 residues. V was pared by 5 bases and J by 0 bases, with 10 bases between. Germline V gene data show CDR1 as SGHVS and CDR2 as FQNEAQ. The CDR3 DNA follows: TGTGCCAGCAGCGCGGACAGTATGAACACTGAAGCTTTCTTT. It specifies CASSADSMNTEAFF.

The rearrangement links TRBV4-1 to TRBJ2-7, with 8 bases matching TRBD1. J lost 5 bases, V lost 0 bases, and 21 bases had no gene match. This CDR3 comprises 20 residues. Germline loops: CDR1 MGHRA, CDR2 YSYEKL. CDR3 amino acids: CASSQDPLPYRTGRGNEQYF. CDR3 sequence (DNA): TGCGCCAGCAGCCAAGACCCCCTCCCGTATCGGACAGGGCGGGGAAACGAGCAGTACTTC.

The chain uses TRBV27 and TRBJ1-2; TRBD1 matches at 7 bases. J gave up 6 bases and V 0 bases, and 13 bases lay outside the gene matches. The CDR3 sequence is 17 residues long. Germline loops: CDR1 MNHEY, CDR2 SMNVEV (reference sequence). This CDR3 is CASSLSPLQGTRNGYTF. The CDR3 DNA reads TGTGCCAGCAGTTTATCACCTTTACAGGGGACTCGAAATGGCTACACCTTC.